This T cell receptor (delta chain) was sequenced in a study of γδ T cells in repeated Plasmodium falciparum infection. At the level of the study: Donors were malaria-exposed Malian children or age- and gender-matched Australian children. Donors had four controlled P. falciparum NF54 infections over approximately 600 days. Sampling occurred at baseline, pre-infection for selected infections, and 21 days post-infection.

The germline V gene has CDR1 TVYSNPD and CDR2 GDNSRS (reference sequence). The CDR3 runs 13 residues. The V gene lost 2 bases and the J gene lost 0 bases, with 10 bases spanning the gap. TCRdb re-analyzed the multiplex PCR reads via CATT. The sample lists roughly 90,000 delta-chain clones, more than 1.4% seen once, with just under 9% in the top ten. Gammadelta T cells were flow-sorted from PBMC into Vgamma9/Vdelta2+ and Vdelta2-negative populations for bulk analysis. The study's findings and limits: Vgamma9/Vdelta2+ repertoires stayed stably polyclonal over time and infection.

This clone has a count of ten or more. Antigen: not known. The protein given by TCRdb reflects a much larger clone and differs at residue 5 from this DNA's translation, likely from a read error; the protein shown is the DNA's translation. Sequencing used gamma-delta T cells from blood. V is TRDV3 and J is TRDJ1; no firm D call. The TCR was taken from a pool of human donors (malaria-infected and uninfected, not separated). The DNA for the CDR3 is TGTGCCTTTCGGCACGACTACACCGATAAACTCATCTTT. It translates to CAFRHDYTDKLIF.